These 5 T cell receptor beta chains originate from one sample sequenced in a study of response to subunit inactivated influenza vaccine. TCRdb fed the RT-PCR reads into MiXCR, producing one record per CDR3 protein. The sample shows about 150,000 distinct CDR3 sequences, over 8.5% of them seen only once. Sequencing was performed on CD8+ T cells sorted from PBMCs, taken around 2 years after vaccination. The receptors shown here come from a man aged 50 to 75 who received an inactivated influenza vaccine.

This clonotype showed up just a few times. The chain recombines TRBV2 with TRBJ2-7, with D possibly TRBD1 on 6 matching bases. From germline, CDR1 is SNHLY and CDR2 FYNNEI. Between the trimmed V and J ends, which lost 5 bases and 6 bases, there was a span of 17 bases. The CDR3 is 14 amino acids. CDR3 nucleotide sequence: TGTGCCAGCAGTCCCAGGGGTTTTGGATTCGAGCAGTACTTC. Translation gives CASSPRGFGFEQYF. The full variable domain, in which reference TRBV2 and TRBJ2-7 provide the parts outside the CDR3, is EPEVTQTPSHQVTQMGQEVILRCVPISNHLYFYWYRQILGQKVEFLVSFYNNEISEKSEIFDDQFSVERPDGSNFTLKIRSTKLEDSAMYFCASSPRGFGFEQYFGPGTRLTVT.

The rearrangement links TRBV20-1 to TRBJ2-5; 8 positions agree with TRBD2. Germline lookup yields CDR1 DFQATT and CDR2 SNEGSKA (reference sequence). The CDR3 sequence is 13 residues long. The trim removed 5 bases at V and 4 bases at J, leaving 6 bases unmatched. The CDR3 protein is CSASGLEGETQYF. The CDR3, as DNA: TGCAGTGCTTCGGGACTAGAGGGAGAGACCCAGTACTTC.

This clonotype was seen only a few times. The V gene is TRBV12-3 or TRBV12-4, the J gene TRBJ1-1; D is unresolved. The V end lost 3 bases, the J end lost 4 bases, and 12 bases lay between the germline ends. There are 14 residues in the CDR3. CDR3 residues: CASSFNHKGTEAFF. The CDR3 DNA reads TGTGCCAGCAGTTTTAATCATAAGGGCACTGAAGCTTTCTTT.

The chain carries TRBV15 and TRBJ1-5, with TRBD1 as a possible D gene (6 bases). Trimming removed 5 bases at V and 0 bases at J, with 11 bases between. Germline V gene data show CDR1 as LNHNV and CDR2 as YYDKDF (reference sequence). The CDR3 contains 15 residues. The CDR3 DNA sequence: TGTGCCACCAGCGACAGGCCTTATAGCAATCAGCCCCAGCATTTT. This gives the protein CATSDRPYSNQPQHF.

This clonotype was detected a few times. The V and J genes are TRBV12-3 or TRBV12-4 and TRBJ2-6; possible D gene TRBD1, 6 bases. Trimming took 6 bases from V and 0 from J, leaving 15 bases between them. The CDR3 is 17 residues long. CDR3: CASSWTVPSSGANVLTF. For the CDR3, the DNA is TGTGCCAGCAGCTGGACAGTACCCAGCTCTGGGGCCAACGTCCTGACTTTC.